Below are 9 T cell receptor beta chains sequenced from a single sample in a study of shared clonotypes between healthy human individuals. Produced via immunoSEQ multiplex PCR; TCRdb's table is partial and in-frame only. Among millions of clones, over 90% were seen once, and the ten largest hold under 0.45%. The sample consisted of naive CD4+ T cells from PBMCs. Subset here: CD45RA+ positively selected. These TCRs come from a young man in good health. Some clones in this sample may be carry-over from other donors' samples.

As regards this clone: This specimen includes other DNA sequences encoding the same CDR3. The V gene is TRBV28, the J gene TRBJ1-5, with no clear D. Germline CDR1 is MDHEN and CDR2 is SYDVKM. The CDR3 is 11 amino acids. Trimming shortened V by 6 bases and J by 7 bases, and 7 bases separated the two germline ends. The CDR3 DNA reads TGTGCCAGCAGCGGAGGGCAGCCCCAGCATTTT. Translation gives CASSGGQPQHF.

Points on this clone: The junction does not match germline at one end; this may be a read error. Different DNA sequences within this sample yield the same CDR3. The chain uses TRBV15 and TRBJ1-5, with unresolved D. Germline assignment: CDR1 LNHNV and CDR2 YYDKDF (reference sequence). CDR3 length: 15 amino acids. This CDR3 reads CATSRDWRGNQPQHF. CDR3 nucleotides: TGTGCCACTAGCAGAGATTGGAGGGGCAATCAGCCCCAGCATTTT.

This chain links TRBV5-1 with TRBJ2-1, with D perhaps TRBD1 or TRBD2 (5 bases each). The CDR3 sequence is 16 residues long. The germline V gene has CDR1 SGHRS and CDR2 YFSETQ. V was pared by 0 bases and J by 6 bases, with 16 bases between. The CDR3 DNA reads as TGCGCCAGCAGCTTGGTTCAGGGAGAAAGAGTCAATGAGCAGTTCTTC. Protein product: CASSLVQGERVNEQFF.

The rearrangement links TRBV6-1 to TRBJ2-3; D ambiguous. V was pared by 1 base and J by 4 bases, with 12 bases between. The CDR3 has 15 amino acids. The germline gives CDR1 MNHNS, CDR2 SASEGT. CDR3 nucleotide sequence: TGTGCCAGCAGTGAAGTAGGTAGCTGGGCAGATACGCAGTATTTT. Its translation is CASSEVGSWADTQYF.

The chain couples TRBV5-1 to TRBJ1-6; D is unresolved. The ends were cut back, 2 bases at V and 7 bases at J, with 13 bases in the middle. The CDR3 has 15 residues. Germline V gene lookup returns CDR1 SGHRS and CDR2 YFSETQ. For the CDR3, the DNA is TGCGCCAGCAGCTTACCTAATGGTATGAATTCACCCCTCCACTTT. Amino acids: CASSLPNGMNSPLHF.

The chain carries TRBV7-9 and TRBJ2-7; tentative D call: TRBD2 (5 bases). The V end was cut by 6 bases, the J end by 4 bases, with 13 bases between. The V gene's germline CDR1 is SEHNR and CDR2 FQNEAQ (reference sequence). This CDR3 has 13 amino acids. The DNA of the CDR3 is TGTGCCAGCAGGAAGGGCCGGGATTACGAGCAGTACTTC. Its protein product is CASRKGRDYEQYF. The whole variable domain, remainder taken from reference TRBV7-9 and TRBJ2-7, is DTGVSQNPRHKITKRGQNVTFRCDPISEHNRLYWYRQTLGQGPEFLTYFQNEAQLEKSRLLSDRFSAERPKGSFSTLEIQRTEQGDSAMYLCASRKGRDYEQYFGPGTRLTVT.

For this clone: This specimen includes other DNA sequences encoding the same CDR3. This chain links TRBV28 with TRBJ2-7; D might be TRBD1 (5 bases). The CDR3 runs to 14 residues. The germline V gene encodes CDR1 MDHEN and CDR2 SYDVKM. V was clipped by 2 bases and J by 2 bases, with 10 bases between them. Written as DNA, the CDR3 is TGTGCCAGCAGTTTAGGAACGGACACCTACGAGCAGTACTTC. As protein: CASSLGTDTYEQYF.

The CDR3 nucleotides read TGTGCCAGCAGCTTACTCGGACAATCGGATGCCTTAGCCGGGGAGCTGTTTTTT. Translating gives CASSLLGQSDALAGELFF. The chain has TRBV7-3 and TRBJ2-2; the D gene is possibly TRBD1 (5 bases). Trimming shortened V by 2 bases and J by 6 bases, and 22 bases separated the two germline ends. Germline lookup yields CDR1 SGHTA and CDR2 FQGTGA. There are 18 residues in the CDR3.

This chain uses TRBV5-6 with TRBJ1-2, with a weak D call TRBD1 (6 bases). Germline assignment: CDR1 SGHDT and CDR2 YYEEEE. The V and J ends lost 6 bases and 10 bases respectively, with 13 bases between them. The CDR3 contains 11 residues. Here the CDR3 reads CASTRGVDYTF. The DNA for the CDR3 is TGTGCCAGCACGAGGGGGGTCGACTACACCTTC.